The clone carrying this T cell receptor (beta chain) was recorded many times. The entry originates in a study of T cells after yellow fever vaccination. Germline CDR1 reads LGHNA; CDR2 reads YSLEER. This CDR3 spans 16 amino acids. Deletions cut 0 bases from V and 5 bases from J, with 16 bases between. TCRdb passed the 5' RACE reads through MiXCR, listing each CDR3 protein once. The sample carries about 330,000 distinct CDR3 sequences, about 4% recorded once. The sample here was PBMCs, taken 5 days after the yellow fever booster vaccination. This TCR was recovered from a man aged 18 to 30 who received the YFV17D yellow fever vaccine. The rearrangement links TRBV4-3 to TRBJ2-5; D is possibly TRBD1 (6 bases). CDR3 sequence (DNA): TGCGCCAGCAGCCAAGATTCGGTCTCAGGGGTCGAGACCCAGTACTTC. It encodes CASSQDSVSGVETQYF.